Listed here are 8 T cell receptor beta chains from one sample, sequenced in a study of cytomegalovirus exposure and HLA in healthy donors. The PCR used 60 Vbeta and 13 Jbeta primers. Libraries were prepared by immunoSEQ multiplex PCR; TCRdb keeps only in-frame clonotypes and omits some of them. This sample carries around 170,000 clones, approximately 80% of them seen once, and the ten largest clones take approximately 2.5%. Sequencing was performed on PBMCs. The receptors stem from a man in his sixties in good health and CMV-seronegative.

The chain links TRBV7-9 to TRBJ2-3, with 10 bases identical to TRBD2. Germline trimming cut 8 bases from V and 4 bases from J; bases unmatched to any gene: 18. This CDR3 has 18 amino acids. CDR1 is SEHNR, CDR2 FQNEAQ, per germline (reference sequence). This CDR3 is CASFRGSGRANVADTQYF. The CDR3 coding sequence is TGTGCCAGCTTCCGAGGGAGCGGGAGGGCCAATGTGGCAGATACGCAGTATTTT.

V usage is TRBV29-1 and J usage is TRBJ2-5; TRBD1 matches 12 bases. V dropped 7 bases and J dropped 4; count of bases not matched to a gene: 7. This CDR3 spans 14 amino acids. Germline CDR1 is SQVTM and CDR2 is ANQGSEA. CDR3 nucleotide sequence: TGCAGCGCGGGACAGGGGGCGCTGGGAGAGACCCAGTACTTC. It is translated as CSAGQGALGETQYF. The complete variable domain, with remaining parts taken from reference TRBV29-1 and TRBJ2-5, reads SAVISQKPSRDICQRGTSLTIQCQVDSQVTMMFWYRQQPGQSLTLIATANQGSEATYESGFVIDKFPISRPNLTFSTLTVSNMSPEDSSIYLCSAGQGALGETQYFGPGTRLLVL.

This clone was seen a single time. The chain links TRBV6-1 to TRBJ1-3; weak D call: TRBD1 (5 bases). Deletions cut 2 bases from V and 1 base from J, with 6 bases between. This CDR3 has 14 residues. CDR1 and CDR2 (germline): MNHNS, SASEGT. The CDR3 spells CASSERGSGNTIYF. CDR3 DNA: TGTGCCAGCAGTGAAAGGGGTTCTGGAAACACCATATATTTT.

This clone was seen a handful of times. This chain joins TRBV10-3 and TRBJ1-5; the D gene is possibly TRBD1 (6 bases). CDR3 length equals 13 residues. The V end lost 7 bases, the J end lost 4 bases, and 11 bases lay between the germline ends. The germline V gene encodes CDR1 ENHRY and CDR2 SYGVKD. For the CDR3, the DNA is TGTGCCATCAAAGGGACACCTAATCAGCCCCAGCATTTT. Translating it yields CAIKGTPNQPQHF.

The chain employs TRBV5-4 and TRBJ1-1; 7 nucleotides line up with TRBD1. The germline V gene encodes CDR1 SGHNT and CDR2 YYREEE (reference sequence). J lost 4 bases, V lost 4 bases, and 16 bases had no gene match. There are 17 residues in the CDR3. The CDR3 DNA reads as TGTGCCAGCAGCCTGGGGCCCGACAGGGTTGGTTTCACTGAAGCTTTCTTT. Translated, it gives CASSLGPDRVGFTEAFF.

V is TRBV2 and J is TRBJ2-3; tentatively, D is TRBD1 (6 bases). Germline assignment: CDR1 SNHLY and CDR2 FYNNEI. The V gene lost 4 bases and the J gene lost 2 bases, with 13 bases spanning the gap. CDR3 size: 15 residues. The CDR3 DNA follows: TGTGCCAGCAGTGTCCGACAGGCTTCCACAGATACGCAGTATTTT. This encodes CASSVRQASTDTQYF.

The rearrangement links TRBV7-9 to TRBJ2-1; 11 bases agree with TRBD2. This CDR3 spans 15 amino acids. V trimming: 5 bases; J trimming: 10 bases; junction bases outside the gene matches: 10. The germline CDR1 and CDR2 sequences are SEHNR and FQNEAQ (reference sequence). Here the CDR3 reads CASSTTSGGPREQFF. CDR3 sequence (DNA): TGTGCCAGCAGCACCACTAGCGGGGGACCCAGGGAGCAGTTCTTC. Using reference TRBV7-9 and TRBJ2-1 for the parts outside the CDR3, the full variable domain is DTGVSQNPRHKITKRGQNVTFRCDPISEHNRLYWYRQTLGQGPEFLTYFQNEAQLEKSRLLSDRFSAERPKGSFSTLEIQRTEQGDSAMYLCASSTTSGGPREQFFGPGTRLTVL.

In DNA form, the CDR3 reads TGTGCCAGCAGCTTAGCCCGTTCTTATGGCTACACCTTC. Encoded protein: CASSLARSYGYTF. The rearrangement links TRBV7-9 to TRBJ1-2; the D is unclear. Germline CDR1 SEHNR, CDR2 FQNEAQ (reference sequence). Trimming pared 0 bases from V and 5 bases from J, leaving 7 bases between. There are 13 residues in the CDR3.